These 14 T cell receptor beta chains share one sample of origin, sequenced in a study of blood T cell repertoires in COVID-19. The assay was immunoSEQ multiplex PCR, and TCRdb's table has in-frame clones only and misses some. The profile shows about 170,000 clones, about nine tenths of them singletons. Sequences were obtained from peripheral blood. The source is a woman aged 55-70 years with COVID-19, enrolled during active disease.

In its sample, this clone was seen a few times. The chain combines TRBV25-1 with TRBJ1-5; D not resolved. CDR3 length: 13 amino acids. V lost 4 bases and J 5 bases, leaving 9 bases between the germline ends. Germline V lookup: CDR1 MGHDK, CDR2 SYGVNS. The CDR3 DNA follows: TGTGCCAGCAGTGGTTACTGGTATCAGCCCCAGCATTTT. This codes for CASSGYWYQPQHF.

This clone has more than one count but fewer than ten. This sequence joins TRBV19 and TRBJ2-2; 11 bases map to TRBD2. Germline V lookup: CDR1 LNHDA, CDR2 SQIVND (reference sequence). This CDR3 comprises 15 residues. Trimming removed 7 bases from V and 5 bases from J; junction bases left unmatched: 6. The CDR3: CASIQTSGNTGELFF. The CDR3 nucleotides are TGTGCCAGTATCCAGACTAGCGGGAATACCGGGGAGCTGTTTTTT.

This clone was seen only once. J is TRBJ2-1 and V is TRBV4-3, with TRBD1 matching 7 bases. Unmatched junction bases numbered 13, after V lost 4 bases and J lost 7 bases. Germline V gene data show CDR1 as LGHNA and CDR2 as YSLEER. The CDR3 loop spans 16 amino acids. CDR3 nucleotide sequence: TGCGCCAGCAGCCTAGAAGGGGGCGGGTTGAGGAATGAGCAGTTCTTC. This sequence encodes CASSLEGGGLRNEQFF.

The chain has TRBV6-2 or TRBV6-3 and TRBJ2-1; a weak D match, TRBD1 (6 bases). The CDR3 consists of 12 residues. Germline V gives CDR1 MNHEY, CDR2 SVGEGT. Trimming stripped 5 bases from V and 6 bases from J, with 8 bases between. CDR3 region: CASSLGGNEQFF. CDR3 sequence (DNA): TGTGCCAGCAGTCTAGGGGGCAATGAGCAGTTCTTC.

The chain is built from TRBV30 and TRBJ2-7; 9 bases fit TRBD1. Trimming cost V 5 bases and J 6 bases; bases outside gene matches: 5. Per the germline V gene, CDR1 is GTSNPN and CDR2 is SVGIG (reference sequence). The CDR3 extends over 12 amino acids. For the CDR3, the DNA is TGTGCCTGGGGCGGGGACAGGGTCGAGCAGTACTTC. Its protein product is CAWGGDRVEQYF.

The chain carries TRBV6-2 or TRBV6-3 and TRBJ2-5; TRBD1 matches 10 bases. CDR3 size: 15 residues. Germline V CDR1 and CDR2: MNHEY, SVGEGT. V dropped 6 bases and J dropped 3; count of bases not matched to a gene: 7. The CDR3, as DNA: TGTGCCAGCAGCCCCCACGGGACAGGGGAAGAGACCCAGTACTTC. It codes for CASSPHGTGEETQYF.

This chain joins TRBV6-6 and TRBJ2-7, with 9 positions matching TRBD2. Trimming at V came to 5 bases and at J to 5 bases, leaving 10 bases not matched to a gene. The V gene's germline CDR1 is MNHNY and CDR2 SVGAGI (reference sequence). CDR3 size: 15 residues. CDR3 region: CASSPPGLAFHEQYF. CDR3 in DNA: TGTGCCAGCAGTCCTCCCGGACTAGCGTTCCACGAGCAGTACTTC.

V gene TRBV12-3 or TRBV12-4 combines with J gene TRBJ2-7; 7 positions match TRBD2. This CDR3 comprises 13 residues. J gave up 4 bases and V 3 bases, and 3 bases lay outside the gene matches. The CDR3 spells CASSFPGLYEQYF. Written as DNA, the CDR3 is TGTGCCAGCAGTTTCCCGGGACTATACGAGCAGTACTTC.

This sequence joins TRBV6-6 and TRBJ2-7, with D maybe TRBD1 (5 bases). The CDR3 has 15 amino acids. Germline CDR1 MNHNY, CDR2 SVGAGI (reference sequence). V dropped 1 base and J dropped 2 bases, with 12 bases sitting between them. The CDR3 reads CASSYYADTAYEQYF. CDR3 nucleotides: TGTGCCAGCAGTTACTATGCGGACACAGCCTACGAGCAGTACTTC.

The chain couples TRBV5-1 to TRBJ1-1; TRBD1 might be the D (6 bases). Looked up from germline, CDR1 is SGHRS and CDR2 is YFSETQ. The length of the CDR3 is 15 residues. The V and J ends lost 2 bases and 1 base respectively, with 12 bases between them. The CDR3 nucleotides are TGCGCCAGCAGCTTCGCCTGGGGGCGGAACACTGAAGCTTTCTTT. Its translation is CASSFAWGRNTEAFF. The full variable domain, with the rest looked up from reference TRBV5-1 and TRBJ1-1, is KAGVTQTPRYLIKTRGQQVTLSCSPISGHRSVSWYQQTPGQGLQFLFEYFSETQRNKGNFPGRFSGRQFSNSRSEMNVSTLELGDSALYLCASSFAWGRNTEAFFGQGTRLTVV.

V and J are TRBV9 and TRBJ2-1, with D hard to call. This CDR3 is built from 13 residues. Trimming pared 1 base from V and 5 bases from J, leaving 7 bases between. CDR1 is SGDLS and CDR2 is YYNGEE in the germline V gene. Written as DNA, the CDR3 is TGTGCCAGCAGCGTACAGGCTAACAATGAGCAGTTCTTC. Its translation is CASSVQANNEQFF. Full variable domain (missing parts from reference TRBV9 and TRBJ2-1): DSGVTQTPKHLITATGQRVTLRCSPRSGDLSVYWYQQSLDQGLQFLIQYYNGEERAKGNILERFSAQQFPDLHSELNLSSLELGDSALYFCASSVQANNEQFFGPGTRLTVL.

Written as DNA, the CDR3 is TGTGCCAGCAGCCAAGATCCGGGACAGGGGCAAGGGCAGTACTTC. Translating it yields CASSQDPGQGQGQYF. The chain carries TRBV3-1 (or the pseudogene TRBV3-2) and TRBJ2-7; 10 bases are a match to TRBD1. The CDR3 sequence is 15 residues long. V lost 0 bases and J lost 9; bases outside the gene matches: 8. CDR1 is LGHDT and CDR2 is YNNKEL in the germline V gene (reference sequence).

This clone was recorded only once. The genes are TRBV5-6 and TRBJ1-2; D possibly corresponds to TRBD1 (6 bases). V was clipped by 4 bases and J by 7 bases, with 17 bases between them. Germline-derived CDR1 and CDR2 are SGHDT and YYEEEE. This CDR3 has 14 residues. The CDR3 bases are TGTGCCAGCAGCCCTTACAGGGAAGAGGTTGGCTACACCTTC. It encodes CASSPYREEVGYTF. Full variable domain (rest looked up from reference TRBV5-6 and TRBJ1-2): DAGVTQSPTHLIKTRGQQVTLRCSPKSGHDTVSWYQQALGQGPQFIFQYYEEEERQRGNFPDRFSGHQFPNYSSELNVNALLLGDSALYLCASSPYREEVGYTFGSGTRLTVV.

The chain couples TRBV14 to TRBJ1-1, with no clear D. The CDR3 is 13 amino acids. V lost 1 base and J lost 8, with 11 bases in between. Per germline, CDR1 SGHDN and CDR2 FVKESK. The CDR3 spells CASSQGERGEAFF. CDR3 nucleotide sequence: TGTGCCAGCAGCCAAGGGGAACGGGGAGAAGCTTTCTTT.